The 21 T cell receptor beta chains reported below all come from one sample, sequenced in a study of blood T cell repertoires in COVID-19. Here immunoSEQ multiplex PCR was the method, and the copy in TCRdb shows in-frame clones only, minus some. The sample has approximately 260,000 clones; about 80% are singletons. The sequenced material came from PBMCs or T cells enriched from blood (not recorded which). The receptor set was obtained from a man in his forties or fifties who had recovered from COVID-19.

The CDR3 sequence is CASSPSGGVTGELFF. The CDR3 nucleotides read TGTGCCAGCAGCCCTAGCGGGGGGGTTACCGGGGAGCTGTTTTTT. This rearrangement joins TRBV3-1 (or the pseudogene TRBV3-2) to TRBJ2-2, with TRBD2 identical over 12 bases. The CDR3 is 15 amino acids. Germline CDR1 and CDR2: LGHDT and YNNKEL (reference sequence). The J segment lost 5 bases and the V segment lost 4 bases, leaving 2 bases of the junction unmatched.

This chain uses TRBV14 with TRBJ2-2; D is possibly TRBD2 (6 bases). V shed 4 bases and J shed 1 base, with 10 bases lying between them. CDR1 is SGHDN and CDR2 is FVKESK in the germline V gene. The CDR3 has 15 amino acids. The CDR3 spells CASSPLAMNTGELFF. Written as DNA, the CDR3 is TGTGCCAGCAGCCCGCTAGCGATGAACACCGGGGAGCTGTTTTTT.

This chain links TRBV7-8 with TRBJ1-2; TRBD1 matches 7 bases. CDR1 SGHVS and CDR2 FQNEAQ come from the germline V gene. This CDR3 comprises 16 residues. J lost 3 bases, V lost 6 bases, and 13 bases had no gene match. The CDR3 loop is CASSPPPGRGDYGYTF. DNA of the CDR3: TGTGCCAGCAGTCCACCCCCGGGCAGGGGGGACTATGGCTACACCTTC.

CDR3 protein: CASSFTGDNEKLFF. The CDR3 DNA follows: TGCGCCAGCAGCTTCACAGGGGATAATGAAAAACTGTTTTTT. The V and J genes are TRBV5-1 and TRBJ1-4; 7 bases align to TRBD1. The junction had 2 bases not matched to a gene; V was cut back by 2 bases and J by 4 bases. Germline CDR1 reads SGHRS; CDR2 reads YFSETQ. The CDR3 consists of 14 residues.

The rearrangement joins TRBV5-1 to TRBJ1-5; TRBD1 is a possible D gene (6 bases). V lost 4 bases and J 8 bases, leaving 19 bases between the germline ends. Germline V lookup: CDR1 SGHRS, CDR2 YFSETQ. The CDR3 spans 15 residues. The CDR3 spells CASSATGIAGEPQHF. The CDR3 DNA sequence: TGCGCCAGCAGCGCCACAGGGATAGCAGGGGAGCCCCAGCATTTT.

The CDR3 loop reads CASSSGTGGTEAFF. CDR3 nucleotide sequence: TGTGCCAGCAGCTCCGGGACAGGGGGAACTGAAGCTTTCTTT. The J gene is TRBJ1-1, the V gene TRBV2; 11 nucleotides align to TRBD1. Looked up from germline, CDR1 is SNHLY and CDR2 is FYNNEI. Trimming took 6 bases from V and 5 from J; bases not matched to a gene: 5. The CDR3 is 14 amino acids.

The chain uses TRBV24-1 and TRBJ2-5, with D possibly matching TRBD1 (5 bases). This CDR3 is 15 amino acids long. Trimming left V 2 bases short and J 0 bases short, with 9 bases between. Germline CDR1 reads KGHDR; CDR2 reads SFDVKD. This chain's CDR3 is CATSDSTEYQETQYF. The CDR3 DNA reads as TGTGCCACCAGTGATTCGACAGAGTACCAAGAGACCCAGTACTTC.

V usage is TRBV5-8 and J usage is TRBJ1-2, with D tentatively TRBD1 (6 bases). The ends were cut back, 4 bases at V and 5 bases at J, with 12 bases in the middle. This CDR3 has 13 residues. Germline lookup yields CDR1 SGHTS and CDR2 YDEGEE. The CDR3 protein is CASSPGQQYGYTF. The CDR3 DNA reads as TGTGCCAGCAGCCCTGGACAGCAGTATGGCTACACCTTC. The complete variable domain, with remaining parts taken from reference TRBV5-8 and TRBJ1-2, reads EAGVTQSPTHLIKTRGQQATLRCSPISGHTSVYWYQQALGLGLQFLLWYDEGEERNRGNFPPRFSGRQFPNYSSELNVNALELEDSALYLCASSPGQQYGYTFGSGTRLTVV.

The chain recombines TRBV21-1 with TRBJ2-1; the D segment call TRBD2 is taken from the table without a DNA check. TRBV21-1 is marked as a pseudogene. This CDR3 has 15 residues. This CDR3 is CASSKAPGTYNEQFF. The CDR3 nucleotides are TGTGCCAGCAGCAAAGCGCCGGGAACCTACAATGAGCAGTTCTTC.

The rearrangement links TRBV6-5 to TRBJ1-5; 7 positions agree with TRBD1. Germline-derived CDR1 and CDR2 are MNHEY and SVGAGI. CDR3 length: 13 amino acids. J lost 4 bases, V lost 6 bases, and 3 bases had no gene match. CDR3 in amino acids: CASRTGVNQPQHF. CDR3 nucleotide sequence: TGTGCCAGCAGAACAGGGGTTAATCAGCCCCAGCATTTT.

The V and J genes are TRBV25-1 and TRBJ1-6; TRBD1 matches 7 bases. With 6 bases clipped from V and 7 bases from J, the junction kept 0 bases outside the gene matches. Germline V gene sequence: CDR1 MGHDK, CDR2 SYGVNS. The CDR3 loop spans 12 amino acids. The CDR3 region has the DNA TGTGCCAGCAGAGGGGGCAATTCACCCCTCCACTTT. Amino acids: CASRGGNSPLHF.

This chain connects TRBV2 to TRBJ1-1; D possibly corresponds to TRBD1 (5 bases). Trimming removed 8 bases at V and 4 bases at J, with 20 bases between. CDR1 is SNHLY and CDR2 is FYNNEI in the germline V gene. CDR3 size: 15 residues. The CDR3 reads CASRVEGGVPTEAFF. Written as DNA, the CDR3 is TGTGCCAGCCGGGTAGAAGGAGGGGTACCCACTGAAGCTTTCTTT.

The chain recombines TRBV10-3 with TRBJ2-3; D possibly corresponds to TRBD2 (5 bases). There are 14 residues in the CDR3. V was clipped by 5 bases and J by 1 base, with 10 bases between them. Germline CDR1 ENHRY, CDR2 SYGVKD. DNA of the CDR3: TGTGCCATCAGTCGGGATGCTGGCACAGATACGCAGTATTTT. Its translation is CAISRDAGTDTQYF.

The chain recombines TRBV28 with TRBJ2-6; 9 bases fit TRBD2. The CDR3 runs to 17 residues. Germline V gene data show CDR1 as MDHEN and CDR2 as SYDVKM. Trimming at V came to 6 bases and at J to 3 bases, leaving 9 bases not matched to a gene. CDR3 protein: CASSPSGTPGGANVLTF. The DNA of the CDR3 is TGTGCCAGCAGCCCTAGCGGGACCCCGGGTGGGGCCAACGTCCTGACTTTC.

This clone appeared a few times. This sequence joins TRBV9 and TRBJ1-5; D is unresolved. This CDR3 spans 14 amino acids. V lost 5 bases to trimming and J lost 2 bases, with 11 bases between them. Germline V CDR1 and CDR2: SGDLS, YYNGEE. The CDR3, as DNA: TGTGCCAGCAGTCCTAATCATGGCAATCAGCCCCAGCATTTT. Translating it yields CASSPNHGNQPQHF.

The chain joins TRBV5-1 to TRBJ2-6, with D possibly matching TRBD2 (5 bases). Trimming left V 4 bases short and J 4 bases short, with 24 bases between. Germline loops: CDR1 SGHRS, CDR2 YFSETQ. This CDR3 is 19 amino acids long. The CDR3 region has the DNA TGCGCCAGCAGCCCGGCCGGACGGGTAGAGGGTCCCGGGGCCAACGTCCTGACTTTC. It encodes CASSPAGRVEGPGANVLTF.

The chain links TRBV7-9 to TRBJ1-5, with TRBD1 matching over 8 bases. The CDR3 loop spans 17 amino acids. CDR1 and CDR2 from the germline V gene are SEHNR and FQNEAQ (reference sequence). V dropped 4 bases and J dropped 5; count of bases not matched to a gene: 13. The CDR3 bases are TGTGCCAGCAGCTCCGAACGGACAGGGTTTATCGATCAGCCCCAGCATTTT. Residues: CASSSERTGFIDQPQHF.

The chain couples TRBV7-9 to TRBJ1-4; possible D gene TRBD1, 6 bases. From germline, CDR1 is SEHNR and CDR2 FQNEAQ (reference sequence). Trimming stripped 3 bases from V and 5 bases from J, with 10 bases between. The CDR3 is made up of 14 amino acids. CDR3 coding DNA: TGTGCCAGCAGCTTTGACAGGCGGAATGAAAAACTGTTTTTT. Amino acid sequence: CASSFDRRNEKLFF.

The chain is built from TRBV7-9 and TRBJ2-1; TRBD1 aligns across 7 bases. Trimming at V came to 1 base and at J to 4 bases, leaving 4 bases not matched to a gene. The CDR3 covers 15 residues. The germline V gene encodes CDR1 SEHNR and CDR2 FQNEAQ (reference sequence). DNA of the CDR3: TGTGCCAGCAGCTTAGGAGGGGGCGTTTACAATGAGCAGTTCTTC. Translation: CASSLGGGVYNEQFF.

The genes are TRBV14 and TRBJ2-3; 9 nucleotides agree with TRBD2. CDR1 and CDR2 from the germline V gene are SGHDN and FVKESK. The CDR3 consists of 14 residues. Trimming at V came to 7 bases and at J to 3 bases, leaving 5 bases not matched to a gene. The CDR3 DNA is TGTGCCAGCACGGGCGGGGGGGCGACAGATACGCAGTATTTT. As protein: CASTGGGATDTQYF.

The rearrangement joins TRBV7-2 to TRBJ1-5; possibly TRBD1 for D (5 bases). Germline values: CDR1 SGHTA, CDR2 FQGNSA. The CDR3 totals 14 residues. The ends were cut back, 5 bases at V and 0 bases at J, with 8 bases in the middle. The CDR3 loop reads CASSVTDSNQPQHF. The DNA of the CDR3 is TGTGCCAGCAGCGTGACAGATAGCAATCAGCCCCAGCATTTT.